A selection of T cell receptor beta chains follows, all from one sample in a study of post-analysis software for immune sequencing data. TCRdb reprocessed the PCR reads with MiXCR, giving one entry per CDR3 protein. This table has some 500,000 distinct CDR3 sequences, around 40% appearing once. Material for sequencing was blood. Source of these receptors: a girl aged 10-17 years with multiple sclerosis. CDR3s include the opening cysteine and the closing phenylalanine or tryptophan. Clone size is stated in some rows and not others, as once, few, many or a class when expanded.

cdr3_aa,v_call,j_call,clone_size,cdr3_length
CASSLSSGSFDEQYF,TRBV7-2,TRBJ2-7,few,15
CASSQDWASRQTQYF,TRBV4-2,-,-,15
CASTSHGGYYEQYF,TRBV12-3/TRBV12-4,-,-,14
CASSLASSGSNEQYF,TRBV7-7,TRBJ2-5,few,15
CASSEALPGAGYEQYF,TRBV6-1,TRBJ2-7,few,16
CASSPKYYEQYF,TRBV18,TRBJ2-7,-,12
CATSRDRGRGADTQYF,TRBV15,TRBJ2-3,few,16
CASSFRGVTDTQYF,TRBV28,TRBJ2-3,-,14
CSVRLGGSNQPQHF,TRBV29-1,TRBJ1-5,-,14
CASTLRTSGIADTQYF,TRBV7-2,TRBJ2-3,-,16
CSASGTVQETQYF,TRBV20-1,TRBJ2-5,-,13
CASGRGVNEQFF,TRBV6-1,TRBJ2-1,few,12
CASSQERSGRLADTQYF,TRBV4-1,TRBJ2-3,-,17
CASSPGQGTSGANVLTF,TRBV27,TRBJ2-6,few,17
CASSFTAGIDGYTF,TRBV7-8,TRBJ1-2,few,14
CASSDPKLGAGELFF,TRBV25-1,TRBJ2-2,-,15
CASSSRTAPSFSGANVLTF,TRBV7-6,TRBJ2-6,-,19
CASSFGLVESDTQYF,TRBV9,TRBJ2-3,-,15
CASIPLWINQPQHF,TRBV6-4,TRBJ1-5,-,14
CASSSLGRIDYEQYF,TRBV27,TRBJ2-7,-,15
CSALRLVNEQFF,TRBV20-1,TRBJ2-1,few,12
CASRKPGQGYNEQFF,TRBV12-3/TRBV12-4,TRBJ2-1,few,15
CASSFGLQGGYTF,TRBV27,TRBJ1-2,-,13
CAISDLNPTDEAFF,TRBV10-3,TRBJ1-1,few,14
CASSAGTSGTSTDTQYF,TRBV7-6,TRBJ2-3,-,17
CASIASGRFEQFF,TRBV6-6,TRBJ2-1,-,13
CASSLTGSYEQYF,TRBV12-3/TRBV12-4,TRBJ2-7,many,13
CSARTVGTEAFF,TRBV20-1,TRBJ1-1,-,12
CASSRDRFNYGYTF,TRBV6-4,TRBJ1-2,-,14
CAASDSTHNEQFF,TRBV24-1,TRBJ2-1,-,13
CASSEPGQGGTDTQYF,TRBV7-3,TRBJ2-3,-,16
CASSVGLADEQFF,TRBV5-1,TRBJ2-1,-,13
CASSYGGTDTQYF,TRBV6-5,TRBJ2-3,few,13
CASSFRDHETQYF,TRBV3-1,TRBJ2-5,-,13
CATSRADSPLHF,TRBV15,TRBJ1-6,-,12
CSPPLAYDCSYNEQFF,TRBV29-1,TRBJ2-1,few,16
CSARDVAGITGELFF,TRBV20-1,TRBJ2-2,-,15
CASSATGSFSYEQYF,TRBV5-1,TRBJ2-7,many,15
CASRAGQGPDEKLFF,TRBV5-1,TRBJ1-4,-,15
CASSLKAGGCPNSPLHF,TRBV7-4,TRBJ1-6,-,17
CSARKTAGGYNEQFF,TRBV20-1,TRBJ2-1,-,15
CSVAWREGYEQFF,TRBV29-1,TRBJ2-1,-,13
CASSVAGTSYNEQFF,TRBV7-3,TRBJ2-1,few,15
CASSQDRDTQYF,TRBV5-1,TRBJ2-3,-,12
CASSLKKDSTCNEQFF,TRBV5-6,TRBJ2-1,-,16
CASDRGDEQYF,TRBV7-9,TRBJ2-7,-,11
CASSALVAGLGEQFF,TRBV5-5,TRBJ2-1,few,15
CSARPKFGTSDYNEQFF,TRBV20-1,TRBJ2-1,few,17
CASSVQRGVHNEQFF,TRBV6-5,TRBJ2-1,few,15
CASSQEGLAPGNEQFF,TRBV14,TRBJ2-1,few,16
CSVVGRLHRYAVF,TRBV29-1,TRBJ2-3,once,13
CASSLVYPARGRPDTQYF,TRBV7-2,TRBJ2-3,-,18
CASRAAGQIYNEQFF,TRBV6-6,TRBJ2-1,-,15
CASSLTTRDTQYF,TRBV7-7,TRBJ2-3,-,13
CASSLRAGFPPDTQYF,TRBV7-3,TRBJ2-3,few,16